The clone carrying this T cell receptor (beta chain) has a handful of counts. No antigen is known for it. The CD4+ fraction was divided into a CD45RA+ naive subset and a CD45RA-negative memory subset. The study ran the assay at deep level. The authors distributed each subset's genomic DNA evenly over several immunoSEQ plates. Data came from immunoSEQ multiplex PCR; TCRdb stores just in-frame clones and leaves some out. The table lists about a million clones, 70% to 85% of them singletons, with almost 0.9% in the top ten. The entry originates in a study of shared clonotypes between healthy human individuals. Study-level findings and limits: On the whole, naive subsets had larger estimated richness than memory subsets had.

The CDR3 is 13 residues long. Germline loops: CDR1 MDHEN, CDR2 SYDVKM. The V end was cut by 6 bases, the J end by 1 base, with 9 bases between. Sequenced sample: memory CD4+ T cells from PBMCs. Sample subset: CD45RA-negative fraction. This receptor was taken from a man aged 18 to 30 in good health. Some clones in this sample may be carry-over from other donors' samples. The chain employs TRBV28 and TRBJ1-1; the D is unclear. The CDR3 here is CASRPTQNTEAFF. CDR3 DNA sequence: TGTGCCAGCAGGCCCACACAGAACACTGAAGCTTTCTTT.